The present TCR beta chain was sequenced within a study of regulatory T cells in long-lasting Graves disease. There are 13 residues in the CDR3. Germline values: CDR1 LNHDA, CDR2 SQIVND (reference sequence). Trimming shortened V by 3 bases and J by 3 bases, and 8 bases separated the two germline ends. Time point: persistent/refractory GD, antithyroid drugs over 5 years with positive TRAb. Generation of the TCR library employed RNA extracted from PBMCs. TCR beta libraries were built with iRepertoire HTBI primers and Arm-PCR of CDR3 regions. TCRdb used MiXCR to reprocess the multiplex PCR reads, holding one entry per CDR3 protein. The sample includes about 660,000 distinct CDR3 sequences, around 30% of them seen just once.

The sample was peripheral blood mononuclear cells (PBMCs), taken when the disease was refractory, from a patient treated with antithyroid drugs. The chain carries TRBV19 and TRBJ1-1; D not resolved. This clonotype was sampled from a female donor with Graves disease. The CDR3 sequence: CASSISVYTEAFF. CDR3 nucleotide sequence: TGTGCCAGTAGTATCTCGGTTTACACTGAAGCTTTCTTT.